The 11 T cell receptor beta chains listed next were all sequenced from one sample in a study of CD8 T cells in ankylosing spondylitis. TCRdb ran MiXCR on the 5' RACE reads and lists one entry per CDR3 protein. The table records a few hundred thousand distinct CDR3 sequences, approximately 11% of them present only once. The sample consisted of blood, either unsorted or a sorted T cell fraction (not recorded which). These receptor sequences come from a male donor with ankylosing spondylitis or in good health (not recorded which).

This clonotype was found many times. This chain joins TRBV7-8 and TRBJ2-2, with 8 bases lining up with TRBD1. The CDR3 is 14 amino acids. V lost 5 bases, J lost 7 bases, and 6 bases stayed unmatched. Germline values: CDR1 SGHVS, CDR2 FQNEAQ. The CDR3 spells CASSAGTGYGELFF. DNA for the CDR3: TGTGCCAGCAGCGCAGGGACAGGCTACGGGGAGCTGTTTTTT.

This clonotype has a handful of counts. V is TRBV2 and J is TRBJ2-7, with D perhaps TRBD1 (6 bases). The germline V gene encodes CDR1 SNHLY and CDR2 FYNNEI. Trimming shortened V by 6 bases and J by 0 bases, and 12 bases separated the two germline ends. This CDR3 comprises 14 residues. CDR3 sequence: CASRGQDFSYEQYF. In DNA, the CDR3 is TGTGCCAGCAGGGGACAAGACTTCTCCTACGAGCAGTACTTC. Filled out from reference TRBV2 and TRBJ2-7, the complete variable domain reads EPEVTQTPSHQVTQMGQEVILRCVPISNHLYFYWYRQILGQKVEFLVSFYNNEISEKSEIFDDQFSVERPDGSNFTLKIRSTKLEDSAMYFCASRGQDFSYEQYFGPGTRLTVT.

This clonotype has only a few counts. The chain has TRBV28 and TRBJ1-3; D uncertain. The CDR3 covers 17 residues. Trimming shortened V by 6 bases and J by 0 bases, and 18 bases separated the two germline ends. Germline values: CDR1 MDHEN, CDR2 SYDVKM. The CDR3 spells CASSPRSDYPSGNTIYF. For the CDR3, the DNA is TGTGCCAGCAGCCCCCGGAGCGACTACCCCTCTGGAAACACCATATATTTT.

This clonotype showed up many times. The V gene is TRBV29-1, the J gene TRBJ2-7; 9 bases fit TRBD1. From germline, CDR1 is SQVTM and CDR2 ANQGSEA. This CDR3 spans 19 amino acids. V lost 0 bases, J lost 1 base, and 16 bases stayed unmatched. CDR3 in DNA: TGCAGCGTTGAAGACGGCTTCCGGGACAGGGTTTCTGATTCCTACGAGCAGTACTTC. Translated: CSVEDGFRDRVSDSYEQYF.

This clonotype occurred many times. The chain employs TRBV25-1 and TRBJ1-1, with no clear D. Trimming took 3 bases from V and 12 from J, leaving 11 bases between them. Germline V lookup: CDR1 MGHDK, CDR2 SYGVNS. CDR3 size: 11 residues. CDR3: CASSDRSWSFF. Written as DNA, the CDR3 is TGTGCCAGCAGTGACCGCAGTTGGTCTTTCTTT.

This clonotype has a count of ten or more. The chain employs TRBV5-1 and TRBJ2-1, with 12 bases identical to TRBD2. There are 18 residues in the CDR3. Germline V gene data show CDR1 as SGHRS and CDR2 as YFSETQ. V trimming: 1 base; J trimming: 8 bases; junction bases outside the gene matches: 13. The CDR3 is CASSLRLRPSGRDDEQFF. In DNA, the CDR3 is TGCGCCAGCAGCTTGAGGTTGAGGCCTAGCGGGAGGGACGATGAGCAGTTCTTC.

This clonotype showed up many times. The gene calls are TRBV5-1 and TRBJ1-4; perhaps TRBD1 as D (5 bases). CDR3 size: 16 residues. CDR1 and CDR2 (germline): SGHRS, YFSETQ. V was cut by 3 bases and J by 8 bases, with 20 bases left in between. The CDR3 coding sequence is TGCGCCAGCAGCTCCGGGACTGGCGGCTCCGGGGAAAAACTGTTTTTT. Protein sequence: CASSSGTGGSGEKLFF.

There are many counts of this clonotype. The rearrangement joins TRBV10-3 to TRBJ2-7; 9 bases align to TRBD1. CDR1 ENHRY and CDR2 SYGVKD come from the germline V gene. The CDR3 covers 14 residues. V dropped 5 bases and J dropped 3; count of bases not matched to a gene: 5. Here the CDR3 reads CAISSGTGLYEQYF. DNA of the CDR3: TGTGCCATCAGTTCCGGGACAGGGCTCTACGAGCAGTACTTC.

In this sample, this clonotype turned up many times. The chain couples TRBV20-1 to TRBJ2-1, with D possibly being TRBD2 (6 bases). The CDR3 contains 17 residues. Germline V gene sequence: CDR1 DFQATT, CDR2 SNEGSKA (reference sequence). The V and J ends lost 0 bases and 3 bases respectively, with 18 bases between them. In DNA, the CDR3 is TGCAGTGCTAGAGATCAGTGGAGGGCGGCCAACTACAATGAGCAGTTCTTC. Translation: CSARDQWRAANYNEQFF.

In its sample, this clonotype was seen a few times. The V call is TRBV5-6, the J call TRBJ1-5; D perhaps matches TRBD1 (5 bases). Germline CDR1 and CDR2: SGHDT and YYEEEE. The CDR3 loop spans 16 amino acids. The V end lost 4 bases, the J end lost 2 bases, and 16 bases lay between the germline ends. In nucleotides, the CDR3 is TGTGCCAGCAGCCCCGGCTGGGGGGACGGCAATCAGCCCCAGCATTTT. This encodes CASSPGWGDGNQPQHF.

This clonotype was seen ten or more times. The V call is TRBV20-1, the J call TRBJ1-5; D ambiguous. V lost 6 bases and J 4 bases, leaving 16 bases between the germline ends. Germline assignment: CDR1 DFQATT and CDR2 SNEGSKA (reference sequence). The CDR3 consists of 14 residues. The DNA for the CDR3 is TGCAGTGCCCAAAGTACAGCAATTAATCAGCCCCAGCATTTT. It encodes CSAQSTAINQPQHF.